Listed below are T cell receptor beta chains from one sample, sequenced in a study of blood T cell repertoires in COVID-19. TCRdb keeps only in-frame clones here, not all; method: immunoSEQ multiplex PCR. The repertoire holds about 200,000 clones, with approximately 86% as singletons. The sequenced sample consisted of peripheral blood. All receptors derive from a man aged 60-69 years with acute or convalescent COVID-19. Both conserved end residues are trimmed from each CDR3. A D gene is named only where the DNA matches it firmly.

j_call d_call v_call cdr3_aa
TRBJ2-7 TRBD1 TRBV7-3 ASSLGQPGLEQY
TRBJ2-1 TRBD2 TRBV24-1 ATQAGGIPPNEQF
TRBJ2-3 TRBD2 TRBV19 ASSMASGGANTDTQY
TRBJ1-2 - TRBV24-1 ATSDPDGLGGYT
TRBJ2-2 - TRBV29-1 SAGGLYTGELF
TRBJ1-4 - TRBV28 ASSLGYREQATNEKLF
TRBJ2-2 - TRBV7-2 ASSLARGYTGELF
TRBJ2-2 - TRBV6-4 ASSKSSGGELF
TRBJ1-5 - TRBV6-2/TRBV6-3 ASSSAGPIGRQPQH
TRBJ1-2 - TRBV4-1 ASSQVGGSYGYT
TRBJ2-7 - TRBV7-2 ASSSRDKTYEQY
TRBJ1-4 TRBD1 TRBV5-1 ASNRGLGEKLF
TRBJ2-7 TRBD1 TRBV7-3 ASSARTGSEQY
TRBJ1-1 - TRBV6-6 ASSYEGDPEAF
TRBJ2-5 - TRBV3-1/TRBV3-2 ASSQGRGLGGKKETQY
TRBJ1-6 - TRBV28 ASKGGRGGNSPLH
TRBJ1-5 - TRBV9 ASSAADSWSNQPQH
TRBJ2-1 - TRBV6-5 ASSLGGSYNEQF
TRBJ2-7 - TRBV27 ASSLSRGREQY
TRBJ1-5 - TRBV7-8 ASSLPGGFQPQH
TRBJ2-3 TRBD2 TRBV27 ASSTRTRFTDTQY
TRBJ2-4 TRBD2 TRBV27 ASSRGTSGGYIQY
TRBJ1-1 - TRBV7-8 ASTQGALTEAF
TRBJ1-1 TRBD1 TRBV9 ASSVRDRGDGTEAF
TRBJ1-5 - TRBV2 ASNSAADSNQPQH
TRBJ2-3 TRBD2 TRBV9 ASSLAASGGTDTQY
TRBJ2-7 - TRBV6-5 ASRPQGTAPREQY
TRBJ2-6 - TRBV3-1/TRBV3-2 ASSQVTAILSGANVLT
TRBJ2-6 - TRBV7-6 ASSSTGTGANVLT
TRBJ2-2 TRBD2 TRBV27 ASSPPGLAGARANTGELF
TRBJ2-2 - TRBV5-1 ASSVQGTELF
TRBJ2-5 TRBD2 TRBV3-1/TRBV3-2 ASSHLAGINQETQY
TRBJ2-5 TRBD2 TRBV4-3 ASSPAGLAGETQY
TRBJ1-1 TRBD1 TRBV7-8 ASSFPGTGVPEAF
TRBJ1-2 - TRBV28 ASTEGYYGYT
TRBJ2-7 - TRBV19 ASSRLDRAYEQY
TRBJ2-7 TRBD1 TRBV5-1 ASSKTGGAYEQY
TRBJ2-7 - TRBV18 ASSPTVSAREY
TRBJ1-6 TRBD1 TRBV27 ASSFDRASLH
TRBJ2-7 TRBD2 TRBV5-1 ASSLATSGGTSSYEQY
TRBJ1-4 - TRBV9 ASSVGGQDDEKLF
TRBJ2-3 - TRBV9 ASSVDPRSGMGSTDTQY
TRBJ2-4 - TRBV27 ASSYLRAGSSIQY
TRBJ2-1 - TRBV28 ASSLPSGYNEQF
TRBJ1-2 TRBD1 TRBV6-1 ASSGGTGGEGGGYT
TRBJ1-3 - TRBV29-1 SVSHSAGNTIY
TRBJ1-2 TRBD1 TRBV7-2 ASSSGQGARTDYGYT
TRBJ1-2 TRBD1 TRBV6-1 ASSELGQGVSYGYT
TRBJ2-2 TRBD2 TRBV7-3 ASKPLAGEDTGELF
TRBJ1-6 - TRBV27 ASSKTPRGGYSPLH
TRBJ1-6 - TRBV28 ASSFSSSYNSPLH
TRBJ1-2 TRBD1 TRBV25-1 ASSAGTGGFGYGYT
TRBJ1-1 - TRBV14 ASSQDGLGGYWEAF
TRBJ2-3 - TRBV3-1/TRBV3-2 ASSRLGGGTSDTQY
TRBJ2-1 TRBD1 TRBV7-3 ASSPGQGPRNEQF